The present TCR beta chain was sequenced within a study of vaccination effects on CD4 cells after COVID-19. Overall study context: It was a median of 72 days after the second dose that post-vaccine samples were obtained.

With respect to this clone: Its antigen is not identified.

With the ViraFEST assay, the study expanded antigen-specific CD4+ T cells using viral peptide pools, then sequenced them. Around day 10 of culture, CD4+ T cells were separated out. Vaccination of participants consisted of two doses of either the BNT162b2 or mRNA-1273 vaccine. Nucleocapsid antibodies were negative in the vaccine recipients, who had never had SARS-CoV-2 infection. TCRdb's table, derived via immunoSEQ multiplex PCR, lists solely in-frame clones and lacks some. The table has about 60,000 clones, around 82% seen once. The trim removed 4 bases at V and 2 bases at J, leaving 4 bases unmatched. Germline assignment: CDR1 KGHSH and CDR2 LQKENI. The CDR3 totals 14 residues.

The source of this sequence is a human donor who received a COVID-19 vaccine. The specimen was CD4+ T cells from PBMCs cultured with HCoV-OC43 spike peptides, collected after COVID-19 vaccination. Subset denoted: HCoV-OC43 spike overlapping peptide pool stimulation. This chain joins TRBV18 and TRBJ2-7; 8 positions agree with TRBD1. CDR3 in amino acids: CASSLTRGPYEQYV. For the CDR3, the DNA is TGTGCCAGCTCACTAACCAGGGGGCCCTACGAGCAGTACGTC.